The present TCR beta chain was sequenced within a study of cytomegalovirus exposure and HLA in healthy donors. Study-wide results and caveats: A missense DCLRE1C variant was associated with V- and J-gene trimming of TCR beta chains in a later analysis, and an independent cohort replicated the association. Analyzed later, association rates of TCRs varied across HLA loci, with DRB1 most and HLA-C fewest. Most TCR beta V segments were productive about 87% or about 30% of the time in an earlier analysis.

This clone was recorded at least ten times. What it binds is unknown. Each donor's status was that of a healthy bone marrow donor. V lost 5 bases to trimming and J lost 2 bases, with 10 bases between them. The CDR3 sequence is 15 residues long. CDR1 is MNHNY and CDR2 is SVGAGI in the germline V gene (reference sequence). PCR primers comprised 60 Vbeta and 13 Jbeta primers. TCRdb keeps only in-frame clones here, not all; method: immunoSEQ multiplex PCR. Of about 150,000 clones detected, roughly 80% appear once; the ten largest clones hold less than 2.5%. The sequence was collected from a male donor in good health and CMV-seronegative. Sequenced sample: PBMCs. The chain recombines TRBV6-6 with TRBJ2-6, with TRBD1 as a possible D gene (6 bases). The CDR3 loop is CASSHPGAGANVLTF. In nucleotides, the CDR3 is TGTGCCAGCAGTCATCCAGGGGCTGGGGCCAACGTCCTGACTTTC.